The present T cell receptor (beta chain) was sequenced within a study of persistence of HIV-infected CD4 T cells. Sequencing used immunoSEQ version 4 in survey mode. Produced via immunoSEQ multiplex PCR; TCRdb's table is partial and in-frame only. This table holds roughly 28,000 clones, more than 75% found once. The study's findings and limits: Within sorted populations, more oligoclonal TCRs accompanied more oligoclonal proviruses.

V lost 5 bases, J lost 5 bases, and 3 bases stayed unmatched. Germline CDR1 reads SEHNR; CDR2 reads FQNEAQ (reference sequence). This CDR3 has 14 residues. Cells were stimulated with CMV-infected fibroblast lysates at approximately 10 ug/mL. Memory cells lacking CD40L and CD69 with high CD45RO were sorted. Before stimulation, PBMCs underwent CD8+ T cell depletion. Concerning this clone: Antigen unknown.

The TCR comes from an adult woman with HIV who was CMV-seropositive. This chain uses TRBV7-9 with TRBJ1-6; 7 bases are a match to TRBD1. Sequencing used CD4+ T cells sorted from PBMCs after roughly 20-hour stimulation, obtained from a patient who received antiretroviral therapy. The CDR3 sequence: CASSPGTDNSPLHF. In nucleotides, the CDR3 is TGTGCCAGCAGCCCGGGGACAGATAATTCACCCCTCCACTTT.